The rows below give T cell receptor beta chains drawn from one sample of a study of blood T cell repertoires in COVID-19. The method was immunoSEQ multiplex PCR; TCRdb's version includes in-frame clones alone and lacks a portion of them. Among fewer than 500,000 clones listed, around 87% were seen once. Sequences were obtained from PBMCs or T cells enriched from blood (not recorded which). Receptors originate from a man younger than 45 who had recovered from COVID-19. Both conserved end residues are part of each CDR3. A D gene is named only where the DNA matches it firmly. Clone sizes are given selectively: once, few, many, or a class where the clone is expanded.

v_call,d_call,clone_size,j_call,cdr3_nt,cdr3_aa
TRBV2,TRBD1,-,TRBJ1-5,TGTGCCAGCAGAGGGGGGACAGGGGGCAATCAGCCCCAGCATTTT,CASRGGTGGNQPQHF
TRBV7-9,TRBD1,-,TRBJ1-1,TGTGCCAGCAGCCCCGGGGACAGGCTTCTTCTGAACACTGAAGCTTTCTTT,CASSPGDRLLLNTEAFF
TRBV5-1,-,-,TRBJ1-3,TGCGCCAGCAGCTCCGCGATCTCTGGAAACACCATATATTTT,CASSSAISGNTIYF
TRBV19,-,few,TRBJ1-2,TGTGCCAGTAGTACCCACACCGGGACTACCTCCGGAGGCTACACCTTC,CASSTHTGTTSGGYTF
TRBV7-9,TRBD1,-,TRBJ2-7,TGTGCCAGCAGCGTCACCGGGACAGGGGCGCGGGAGCAGTACTTC,CASSVTGTGAREQYF
TRBV19,-,-,TRBJ1-5,TGTGCCAGTAGTCCGGGACTTGGCAATCAGCCCCAGCATTTT,CASSPGLGNQPQHF
TRBV2,TRBD1,-,TRBJ1-3,TGTGCCAGCAACAAAAGGACAGGGGGCAATGGAAACACCATATATTTT,CASNKRTGGNGNTIYF
TRBV11-3,-,-,TRBJ2-3,TGTGCCAGCAGCTTAGGAACCGGTTCAGATACGCAGTATTTT,CASSLGTGSDTQYF
TRBV4-1,TRBD1,-,TRBJ2-3,TGCGCCAGCAGCCACCAGACAGGGCCGGGAGATACGCAGTATTTT,CASSHQTGPGDTQYF
TRBV5-1,TRBD1,-,TRBJ1-2,TGCGCCAGCAGCTTGGGGGACAGACTCACCTTC,CASSLGDRLTF
TRBV3-1/TRBV3-2,TRBD1,-,TRBJ1-1,TGTGCCAGCAGCACTACAGGGGCGAACACTGAAGCTTTCTTT,CASSTTGANTEAFF
TRBV5-1,-,-,TRBJ2-5,TGCGCCAGCAGCTTGGTCCCGGGGAGGGAGACCCAGTACTTC,CASSLVPGRETQYF
TRBV27,TRBD1,once,TRBJ1-1,TGTGCCAGCAGTTTATCGCGGTCACAGGGGGTAGCTTTCTTT,CASSLSRSQGVAFF
TRBV25-1,-,few,TRBJ1-1,TGTGCCAGCAGTGGAAGGGCAAAGAAACGGGGGGGCACTGAAGCTTTCTTT,CASSGRAKKRGGTEAFF
TRBV7-2,-,-,TRBJ2-1,TGTGCCAGCAGCGCAGCGACCACGACGGGGGTCAATGAGCAGTTCTTC,CASSAATTTGVNEQFF
TRBV7-2,-,-,TRBJ2-2,TGTGCCAGCAGCTCTAGGCCCCCGGGGGACACCGGGGAGCTGTTTTTT,CASSSRPPGDTGELFF
TRBV11-3,TRBD1,-,TRBJ2-3,TGTGCCAGCAGCTTTACGGTGGGACAGGCTAGCACAGATACGCAGTATTTT,CASSFTVGQASTDTQYF
TRBV9,TRBD2,-,TRBJ2-3,TGTGCCAGCAGCTCTTGGACTAGCGGGGGCTTTAGCCCAGATACGCAGTATTTT,CASSSWTSGGFSPDTQYF
TRBV9,TRBD1,-,TRBJ1-2,TGTGCCAGCAGCGTAGGGCCGGGACAGGGGGCCGATGGCTACACCTTC,CASSVGPGQGADGYTF
TRBV19,-,-,TRBJ1-5,TGTGCCAGTAGTATCCCAGGGTTTAATCAGCCCCAGCATTTT,CASSIPGFNQPQHF
TRBV30,TRBD1,-,TRBJ1-5,TGTGCCTGGAGTGTCCAGGGGGATCAGCCCCAGCATTTT,CAWSVQGDQPQHF
TRBV27,TRBD2,-,TRBJ2-7,TGTGCCAGCAGTCCCTGGACTAGCGGGGATCACTCCTACGAGCAGTACTTC,CASSPWTSGDHSYEQYF
TRBV4-1,-,-,TRBJ1-2,TGCGCCAGCAGCCAAGATCCGGGGACAAACTATGGCTACACCTTC,CASSQDPGTNYGYTF
TRBV9,TRBD1,-,TRBJ2-2,TGTGCCAGCAGCGCGGCGGGACAGGGGACCGGGGAGCTGTTTTTT,CASSAAGQGTGELFF
TRBV27,TRBD1,-,TRBJ1-3,TGTGCCAGCAGACAAACAGGGGCTGGAAACACCATATATTTT,CASRQTGAGNTIYF
TRBV27,TRBD1,-,TRBJ1-1,TGTGCCAGCAGGGTGACAGGGGCCTACACTGAAGCTTTCTTT,CASRVTGAYTEAFF
TRBV6-5,-,-,TRBJ1-5,TGTGCCAGCGTAGGACTCGGTGGGTATCAGCCCCAGCATTTT,CASVGLGGYQPQHF
TRBV5-8,-,-,TRBJ1-3,TGTGCCAGCAGCTCAGGGCAGTTGGGAAACACCATATATTTT,CASSSGQLGNTIYF
TRBV3-1/TRBV3-2,-,-,TRBJ1-5,TGTGCCAGCAGCCCTGACTGGGATCAGCCCCAGCATTTT,CASSPDWDQPQHF
TRBV12-3/TRBV12-4,-,-,TRBJ2-1,TGTGCCAGCAGTTTAGGTGGGCCATCGGAGTTCTTC,CASSLGGPSEFF
TRBV7-8,-,-,TRBJ1-1,TGTGCCAGCAGCTTCGGGGGAAGAAACACTGAAGCTTTCTTT,CASSFGGRNTEAFF
TRBV7-2,TRBD2,-,TRBJ2-1,TGTGCCAGCAGCTTAGAACCCCGACTAGCGTTTGGCAATGAGCAGTTCTTC,CASSLEPRLAFGNEQFF
TRBV5-1,-,-,TRBJ1-1,TGCGCCAGCAGCTCGGAGGGGCTGGGGAGGACTGAAGCTTTCTTT,CASSSEGLGRTEAFF
TRBV7-9,-,-,TRBJ2-7,TGTGCCAGCAGCTTGTCCGGGGAACTACACGAGCAGTACTTC,CASSLSGELHEQYF
TRBV4-2,TRBD2,-,TRBJ2-1,TGTGCCAGCAGCCAAAAACCCGGGACTAGCGGGGGGACGAGCTCCTACAATGAGCAGTTCTTC,CASSQKPGTSGGTSSYNEQFF
TRBV10-3,-,-,TRBJ1-4,TGTGCCATCCAAACAGCAACTAATGAAAAACTGTTTTTT,CAIQTATNEKLFF
TRBV4-3,-,-,TRBJ1-2,TGCGCCAGCAGCCAAGCGTCCGGCGGGGGGCAAACCCCCTATGGCTACACCTTC,CASSQASGGGQTPYGYTF
TRBV11-3,TRBD2,-,TRBJ2-3,TGTGCCAGCAGCTTAAGGGCGGGGGGGCTAACAGATACGCAGTATTTT,CASSLRAGGLTDTQYF
TRBV7-9,TRBD2,-,TRBJ2-3,TGTGCCAGCAGCTTAGTAGGCCTAGCGGACCCAGATACGCAGTATTTT,CASSLVGLADPDTQYF
TRBV5-1,TRBD2,-,TRBJ2-1,TGCGCCAGCAGAATCTCTAGCGGGGGGAACAATGAGCAGTTCTTC,CASRISSGGNNEQFF
TRBV10-2,-,-,TRBJ1-1,TGCGCCAGCGCCGCAGGGGCCAACACTGAAGCTTTCTTT,CASAAGANTEAFF
TRBV30,TRBD2,-,TRBJ2-3,TGTGCCTGGAGTTTCTCAGCGGGGAGGGTCGATACGCAGTATTTT,CAWSFSAGRVDTQYF
TRBV7-8,-,-,TRBJ1-4,TGTGCCAGCAAACTATCGGCAACTAATGAAAAACTGTTTTTT,CASKLSATNEKLFF
TRBV18,-,-,TRBJ1-1,TGTGCCAGCTCATCGGAAGGACTAGCTTTCTTT,CASSSEGLAFF
TRBV6-5,-,-,TRBJ1-4,TGTGCCAGCAGTTACTCGCCAGGGACTAATGAAAAACTGTTTTTT,CASSYSPGTNEKLFF
TRBV4-2,-,-,TRBJ1-1,TGTGCCAGCAGCCAAGAACTCGAGGGTGGTACTGAAGCTTTCTTT,CASSQELEGGTEAFF
TRBV4-2,-,-,TRBJ2-6,TGTGCCAGCAGCCAAGATCCGCCCAGTCCTCGCTCTGGGGCCAACGTCCTGACTTTC,CASSQDPPSPRSGANVLTF
TRBV13,-,once,TRBJ1-3,TGTGCCAGCAGCGCTAGGGACATTACGAACACCATATATTTT,CASSARDITNTIYF
TRBV4-2,TRBD1,-,TRBJ1-4,TGTGCCAGCAGCCAAGATTGGGACAGGGGATTTGAAAAACTGTTTTTT,CASSQDWDRGFEKLFF
TRBV20-1,-,once,TRBJ1-1,TGCAGTGCTAGTTCGCCAGGGAGGAACATGAACACTGAAGCTTTCTTT,CSASSPGRNMNTEAFF
TRBV29-1,-,few,TRBJ2-7,TGCAGCGTTTATTTCGGACATAACTACGAGCAGTACTTC,CSVYFGHNYEQYF